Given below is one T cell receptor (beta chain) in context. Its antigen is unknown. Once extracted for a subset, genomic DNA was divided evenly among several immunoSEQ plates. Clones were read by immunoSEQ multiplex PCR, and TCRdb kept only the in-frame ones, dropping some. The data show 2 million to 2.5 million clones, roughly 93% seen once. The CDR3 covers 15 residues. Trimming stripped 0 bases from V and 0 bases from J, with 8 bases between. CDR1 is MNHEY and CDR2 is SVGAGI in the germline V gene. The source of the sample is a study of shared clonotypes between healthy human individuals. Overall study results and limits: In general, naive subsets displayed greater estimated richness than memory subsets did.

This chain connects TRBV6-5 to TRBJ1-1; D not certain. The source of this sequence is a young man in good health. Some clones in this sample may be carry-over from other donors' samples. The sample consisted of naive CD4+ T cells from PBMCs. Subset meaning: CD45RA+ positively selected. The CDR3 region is CASSYSHQMNTEAFF. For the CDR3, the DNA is TGTGCCAGCAGTTACTCACACCAGATGAACACTGAAGCTTTCTTT.